This T cell receptor beta chain was documented in a study of patients and donors after allogeneic stem cell transplantation. TCRdb analysed the RT-PCR reads with MiXCR anew, one entry per CDR3 protein. The profile covers about 110,000 distinct CDR3 sequences, with around 36% appearing a single time and approximately 30% taken by the ten largest. This CDR3 is built from 17 residues. The ends were cut back, 3 bases at V and 1 base at J, with 19 bases in the middle. Germline V gene sequence: CDR1 MNHEY, CDR2 SMNVEV (reference sequence). The specimen was blood, either unsorted or a sorted T cell fraction (not recorded which). The sequence was obtained from a human donor who was either an allogeneic HSCT recipient or a stem cell or donor lymphocyte infusion donor (not recorded which). It is not recorded whose cells these are; they may come from a transplant donor. This chain links TRBV27 with TRBJ2-7; either TRBD1 or TRBD2 may fit D (5 bases each). The CDR3 region has the DNA TGTGCCAGCAGTTTCAACAACCCGGGACGGAAGTCCTACGAGCAGTACTTC. Translated, it gives CASSFNNPGRKSYEQYF.